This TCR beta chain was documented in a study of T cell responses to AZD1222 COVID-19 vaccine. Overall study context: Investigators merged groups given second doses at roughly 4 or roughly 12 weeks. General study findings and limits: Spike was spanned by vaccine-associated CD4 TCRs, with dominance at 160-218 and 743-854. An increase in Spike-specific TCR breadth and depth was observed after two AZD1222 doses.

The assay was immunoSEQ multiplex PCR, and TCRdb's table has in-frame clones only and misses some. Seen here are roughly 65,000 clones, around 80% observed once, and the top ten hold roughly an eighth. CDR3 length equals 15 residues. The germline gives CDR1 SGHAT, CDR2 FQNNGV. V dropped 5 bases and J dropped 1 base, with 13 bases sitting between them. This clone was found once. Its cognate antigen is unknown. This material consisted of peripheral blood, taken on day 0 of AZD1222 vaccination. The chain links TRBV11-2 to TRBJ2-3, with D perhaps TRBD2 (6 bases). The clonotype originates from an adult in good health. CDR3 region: CASSPLGGGTDTQYF. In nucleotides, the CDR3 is TGTGCCAGCAGCCCTCTGGGCGGGGGCACAGATACGCAGTATTTT.